This is a list of T cell receptor beta chains from one sample in a study of siplizumab effects on memory and regulatory T cells. This table comes from immunoSEQ multiplex PCR, and its TCRdb copy is limited to in-frame clones, with some not included. Of around 100,000 clones listed, roughly nine tenths are singletons. The sample comprised Tregs sorted from blood. The receptors originated from a human donor in good health. The CDR3 runs from the conserved cysteine through the conserved F or W. The D gene is left open where the match is weak. Some rows have no size entry. The others give once, few or many, or a class for an expanded clone.

J,size,D,V,DNA,CDR3
TRBJ2-7,NA,NA,TRBV4-1,TGCGCCAGCAGCCAGGGCCCAGGGGAGCAGTACTTC,CASSQGPGEQYF
TRBJ2-7,NA,TRBD2,TRBV5-1,TGCGCCAGCAGAGGAGCGGGGGCCTACGAGCAGTACTTC,CASRGAGAYEQYF
TRBJ2-1,NA,TRBD2,TRBV6-5,TGTGCCAGCAGTTACTCTAGACTAGCGGCTAATGAGCAGTTCTTC,CASSYSRLAANEQFF
TRBJ2-7,NA,NA,TRBV11-2,TGTGCCAGCAGCCTCAGAGAAGGGGCTGTTGGGTACGAGCAGTACTTC,CASSLREGAVGYEQYF
TRBJ2-6,once,NA,TRBV19,TGTGCCAGTAGTATACAGTGGGGGGCCAACGTCCTGACTTTC,CASSIQWGANVLTF
TRBJ1-5,NA,TRBD1,TRBV2,TGTGCCAGCAGTACCGGGACAGGGGTAGGGAATCAGCCCCAGCATTTT,CASSTGTGVGNQPQHF
TRBJ1-1,NA,NA,TRBV5-4,TGTGCCAGCAGCTTGAAGGGGACGGAAACTGAAGCTTTCTTT,CASSLKGTETEAFF
TRBJ2-3,NA,NA,TRBV10-1,TGCGCCAGCAGTGAAATGACAGCAGATACGCAGTATTTT,CASSEMTADTQYF
TRBJ1-2,NA,TRBD1,TRBV10-3,TGTGCCAGCAGTTCGACGACAGGGTATGGCTACACCTTC,CASSSTTGYGYTF
TRBJ2-1,NA,NA,TRBV30,TGTGCCTGGAGTGGAAACTCCTACAATGAGCAGTTCTTC,CAWSGNSYNEQFF
TRBJ1-2,NA,NA,TRBV6-1,TGTGCCAGCAGTCCACGGTGGACAACTAACTATGGCTACACCTTC,CASSPRWTTNYGYTF
TRBJ1-2,NA,TRBD1,TRBV6-1,TGTGCCAGCAGTGAATGGGGGACAGGGACGATCCTGGGGGGCTACACCTTC,CASSEWGTGTILGGYTF
TRBJ2-3,NA,TRBD2,TRBV28,TGTGCCAGTTACAGGGGGATAGGACTAGCGGTAAATACGCAGTATTTT,CASYRGIGLAVNTQYF
TRBJ2-5,NA,TRBD2,TRBV10-3,TGTGCCATCAGTGGCGGACTAGCGGGAGTAGAGACCCAGTACTTC,CAISGGLAGVETQYF
TRBJ1-4,NA,NA,TRBV5-1,TGCGCCAGCAGGCCGGGCGCAACTAATGAAAAACTGTTTTTT,CASRPGATNEKLFF
TRBJ2-5,NA,TRBD2,TRBV18,TGTGCCAGCTCACCACCGGCGGGAGGAGAGACCCAGTACTTC,CASSPPAGGETQYF
TRBJ1-1,NA,NA,TRBV5-1,TGCGCCAGCCGCTCCTCACACCAGCGGATCGGATTCCGCTCCGTAAAAGCTTTCTTT,CASRSSHQRIGFRSVKAFF
TRBJ2-3,NA,NA,TRBV28,TGTGCCAGCAGTCCCACAGATACGCAGTATTTT,CASSPTDTQYF
TRBJ2-3,NA,NA,TRBV6-5,TGTGCCAGCAGCTCCTTCTGGTTAGATACGCAGTATTTT,CASSSFWLDTQYF
TRBJ1-2,NA,TRBD1,TRBV18,TGTGCCAGCTCACCAAGGGGACAGGGTGGCTACACCTTC,CASSPRGQGGYTF
TRBJ2-7,NA,NA,TRBV5-1,TGCGCCAGCAGCTCCCGGGATCTCGGATACGAGCAGTACTTC,CASSSRDLGYEQYF
TRBJ1-4,NA,NA,TRBV28,TGTGCCACCTCAGGGTCACAGGAAAAACTGTTTTTT,CATSGSQEKLFF
TRBJ1-3,NA,NA,TRBV7-2,TGTGCCAGCAGCCCAGCCTCCTACTACTCTGGAAACACCATATATTTT,CASSPASYYSGNTIYF
TRBJ2-6,NA,NA,TRBV15,TGTGCCACCAGCAGACAGAGCTCTGGGGCCAACGTCCTGACTTTC,CATSRQSSGANVLTF
TRBJ2-1,NA,TRBD2,TRBV7-9,TGTGCCAGCAGCATACCACCCAGCGGGAGTTCCTACAATGAGCAGTTCTTC,CASSIPPSGSSYNEQFF
TRBJ1-1,NA,TRBD1,TRBV19,TGTGCCAGTAGTATTCCCGGACAGGGGAGGTCTGAAGCTTTCTTT,CASSIPGQGRSEAFF
TRBJ2-7,NA,NA,TRBV5-4,TGTGCCAGCAGCCCGGACAGCACCAGCTCCTACGAGCAGTACTTC,CASSPDSTSSYEQYF
TRBJ1-1,NA,NA,TRBV12-5,TGTGCTAGTGCCCTACCGGTGAGGACGGTGGACACTGAAGCTTTCTTT,CASALPVRTVDTEAFF
TRBJ2-1,NA,NA,TRBV7-9,TGTGCCAGCAGCTCCCTTGGGAGGAGCTCCTACAATGAGCAGTTCTTC,CASSSLGRSSYNEQFF
TRBJ2-3,few,TRBD2,TRBV5-1,TGCGCCAGCAGCGTGCGGGGGGTCGGGAGTCCAGATACGCAGTATTTT,CASSVRGVGSPDTQYF
TRBJ2-7,NA,NA,TRBV28,TGTGCCAGACAGGGCACCTACGAGCAGTACTTC,CARQGTYEQYF
TRBJ2-1,NA,TRBD2,TRBV11-2,TGTGCCAGCAGCATTGGACTAGCGGTCGATGAGCAGTTCTTC,CASSIGLAVDEQFF
TRBJ1-1,NA,TRBD1,TRBV25-1,TGTGCCAGCAGTGAATTGGACAGGGGAACTGAAGCTTTCTTT,CASSELDRGTEAFF
TRBJ1-2,NA,TRBD1,TRBV28,TGTGCCAGCAGCAACCAGGGGGCGCTTGGCTACACCTTC,CASSNQGALGYTF